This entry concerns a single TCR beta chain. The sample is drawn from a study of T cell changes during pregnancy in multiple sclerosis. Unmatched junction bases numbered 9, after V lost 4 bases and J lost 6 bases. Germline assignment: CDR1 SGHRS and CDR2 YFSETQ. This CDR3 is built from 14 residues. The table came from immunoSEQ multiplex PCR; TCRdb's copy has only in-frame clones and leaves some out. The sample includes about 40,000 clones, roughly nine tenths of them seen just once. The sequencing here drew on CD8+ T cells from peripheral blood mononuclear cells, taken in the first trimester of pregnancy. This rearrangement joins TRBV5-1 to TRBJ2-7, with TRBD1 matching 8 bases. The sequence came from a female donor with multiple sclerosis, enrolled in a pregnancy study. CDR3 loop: CASSDRGSQTEQYF. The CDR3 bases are TGCGCCAGCAGCGACAGGGGTTCCCAGACCGAGCAGTACTTC.